These 32 T cell receptor beta chains were all obtained from the same sample, sequenced in a study of blood T cell repertoires in COVID-19. Generated by immunoSEQ multiplex PCR, the TCRdb table keeps only in-frame clones and is missing some. The data hold some 130,000 clones, with around 88% observed a single time. Input material: peripheral blood. The receptors here all came from a man aged 45-65 years with acute or convalescent COVID-19.

The chain has TRBV3-1 (or the pseudogene TRBV3-2) and TRBJ2-1, with a possible D match to TRBD1 (6 bases). Germline loops: CDR1 LGHDT, CDR2 YNNKEL (reference sequence). The CDR3 runs 15 residues. V lost 0 bases and J 7 bases, leaving 13 bases between the germline ends. CDR3 in amino acids: CASSQDLRRGNEQFF. In DNA, the CDR3 is TGTGCCAGCAGCCAAGATCTGCGCAGGGGTAATGAGCAGTTCTTC.

This clone has a handful of counts. V is TRBV14 and J is TRBJ2-7, with 14 bases that match TRBD2. CDR1 SGHDN and CDR2 FVKESK come from the germline V gene. The CDR3 consists of 17 residues. Losses at the gene ends were 3 bases for V and 8 bases for J; bases not matched to a gene: 12. CDR3 amino acids: CASSQLMGTSGGGQQYF. CDR3 coding DNA: TGTGCCAGCAGCCAGCTCATGGGGACTAGCGGGGGCGGCCAGCAGTACTTC.

The J gene is TRBJ1-1, the V gene TRBV28; the D gene is possibly TRBD1 (6 bases). V gave up 6 bases and J gave up 4 bases, with 6 bases separating them. This CDR3 has 11 residues. From germline, CDR1 is MDHEN and CDR2 SYDVKM. For the CDR3, the DNA is TGTGCCAGCAGCAGGGGCACTGAAGCTTTCTTT. This gives the protein CASSRGTEAFF.

This chain connects TRBV7-9 to TRBJ2-5; D is unresolved. The CDR3 extends over 15 amino acids. Germline V gives CDR1 SEHNR, CDR2 FQNEAQ (reference sequence). The V end lost 5 bases, the J end lost 4 bases, and 17 bases lay between the germline ends. Here the CDR3 reads CASSRLNPRLETQYF. The CDR3 coding sequence is TGTGCCAGCAGCCGTCTTAATCCCAGGCTAGAGACCCAGTACTTC.

This sequence joins TRBV28 and TRBJ1-1, with D possibly matching TRBD1 (5 bases). This CDR3 comprises 13 residues. Germline CDR1 is MDHEN and CDR2 is SYDVKM. The ends were cut back, 6 bases at V and 7 bases at J, with 15 bases in the middle. CDR3 region: CASSRGRGLEAFF. Here the CDR3 DNA reads TGTGCCAGCAGCCGCGGCCGGGGACTTGAAGCTTTCTTT.

V and J are TRBV3-1 (or the pseudogene TRBV3-2) and TRBJ1-3, with D perhaps matching TRBD1 (5 bases). This CDR3 is built from 18 residues. Germline values: CDR1 LGHDT, CDR2 YNNKEL (reference sequence). V was trimmed by 3 bases and J by 4 bases, leaving 22 bases between them. CDR3 in amino acids: CASSHGPSGARGGNTIYF. The CDR3 region has the DNA TGTGCCAGCAGCCACGGTCCTTCAGGAGCCCGGGGGGGAAACACCATATATTTT.

This clone has more than one count but fewer than ten. The chain joins TRBV10-2 to TRBJ2-3; 9 bases match TRBD2. The trim removed 2 bases at V and 2 bases at J, leaving 5 bases unmatched. This CDR3 comprises 16 residues. Germline V gives CDR1 WSHSY, CDR2 SAAADI. CDR3 nucleotide sequence: TGCGCCAGCAGTGAGCCGACTAGCGGACCCACAGATACGCAGTATTTT. Amino acids: CASSEPTSGPTDTQYF.

On this clone: At the DNA level, this CDR3 is encoded by other sequences in the same sample as well. This chain uses TRBV28 with TRBJ1-1; tentative D call: TRBD1 (5 bases). Deletions cut 3 bases from V and 0 bases from J, with 8 bases between. Germline values: CDR1 MDHEN, CDR2 SYDVKM. CDR3 length: 14 amino acids. The CDR3 is CASSLQGLNTEAFF. DNA of the CDR3: TGTGCCAGCAGTTTGCAGGGCTTGAACACTGAAGCTTTCTTT.

The rearrangement links TRBV5-1 to TRBJ2-1, with 8 nucleotides matching TRBD2. The CDR3 totals 13 residues. The germline CDR1 and CDR2 sequences are SGHRS and YFSETQ. V shed 0 bases and J 13 bases; nucleotides not matched to a gene: 6. CDR3 sequence reads: CASSLVLAVDQFF. The CDR3 nucleotides are TGCGCCAGCAGCTTGGTACTAGCGGTAGATCAGTTCTTC.

CDR3 region: CASSSEPGEGTEAFF. The CDR3 DNA is TGCGCCAGCAGCTCAGAACCGGGAGAAGGGACTGAAGCTTTCTTT. The chain combines TRBV5-1 with TRBJ1-1; D gene unclear. CDR1 and CDR2 (germline): SGHRS, YFSETQ. The CDR3 covers 15 residues. V was trimmed by 3 bases and J by 5 bases, leaving 17 bases between them.

V is TRBV7-9 and J is TRBJ2-7, with no clear D. The germline V and J ends were trimmed by 1 base and 8 bases, with 6 bases remaining between them. The CDR3 sequence is 11 residues long. Germline V gene lookup returns CDR1 SEHNR and CDR2 FQNEAQ (reference sequence). The DNA of the CDR3 is TGTGCCAGCAGCTTAGGGGCACAGCAGTACTTC. It encodes CASSLGAQQYF.

The V gene is TRBV10-2, the J gene TRBJ1-1, with D perhaps TRBD1 (6 bases). The germline V and J ends were trimmed by 1 base and 4 bases, with 10 bases remaining between them. This CDR3 region has 14 residues. The germline CDR1 and CDR2 sequences are WSHSY and SAAADI. The CDR3, as DNA: TGCGCCAGCAGTGAGTACAGAGGGGGCACTGAAGCTTTCTTT. It is translated as CASSEYRGGTEAFF.

The chain carries TRBV5-4 and TRBJ2-2; D ambiguous. The CDR3 consists of 13 residues. Per the germline V gene, CDR1 is SGHNT and CDR2 is YYREEE (reference sequence). Trimming shortened V by 2 bases and J by 7 bases, and 9 bases separated the two germline ends. CDR3 in amino acids: CASSFLGGGELFF. CDR3 coding DNA: TGTGCCAGCAGCTTCCTAGGCGGCGGGGAGCTGTTTTTT.

The chain couples TRBV15 to TRBJ1-1; D gene unclear. V was shortened by 8 bases and J by 10 bases, with 26 bases between the two germline ends. The V gene's germline CDR1 is LNHNV and CDR2 YYDKDF (reference sequence). The CDR3 runs to 15 residues. CDR3 amino acids: CATQPARVRREGAFF. The DNA for the CDR3 is TGTGCCACCCAACCAGCCAGAGTAAGGAGGGAAGGAGCTTTCTTT.

The chain combines TRBV6-5 with TRBJ1-2, with 7 bases lining up with TRBD1. CDR1 and CDR2 (germline): MNHEY, SVGAGI. Losses at the gene ends were 10 bases for V and 4 bases for J; bases not matched to a gene: 6. The CDR3 spans 12 residues. CDR3 residues: CAILYRGYGYTF. The CDR3 DNA sequence: TGTGCCATTCTGTACAGGGGCTATGGCTACACCTTC.

The V gene is TRBV4-2, the J gene TRBJ1-4; TRBD1 is a possible D gene (5 bases). Germline CDR1 is LGHNA and CDR2 is YNFKEQ. CDR3 length: 17 residues. V dropped 3 bases and J dropped 6 bases, with 20 bases sitting between them. The CDR3 DNA follows: TGTGCCAGCAGCCAGGACCAACCTAGGACGGGGGATGAAAAACTGTTTTTT. Protein: CASSQDQPRTGDEKLFF.

This clone has just a few counts. The rearrangement links TRBV25-1 to TRBJ1-6; TRBD1 matches at 7 bases. The V and J ends lost 4 bases and 7 bases, in that order; junction bases with no gene match: 4. The CDR3 has 14 amino acids. In germline, CDR1 is MGHDK, CDR2 SYGVNS. This CDR3 is CASSVGQINSPLHF. CDR3 in DNA: TGTGCCAGCAGTGTGGGACAGATCAATTCACCCCTCCACTTT.

The chain employs TRBV9 and TRBJ1-3; perhaps TRBD1 as D (6 bases). From germline, CDR1 is SGDLS and CDR2 YYNGEE. The CDR3 totals 16 residues. Trimming stripped 3 bases from V and 4 bases from J, with 17 bases between. CDR3 in amino acids: CASSATLTGIGNTIYF. The CDR3 DNA is TGTGCCAGCAGCGCTACACTGACAGGCATCGGAAACACCATATATTTT.

The CDR3 nucleotides read TGTGCCAGCAGTTTCGATCACAGGGCTGGCTACACCTTC. Its translation is CASSFDHRAGYTF. This chain joins TRBV27 and TRBJ1-2; the D gene is possibly TRBD1 (6 bases). The V and J ends lost 3 bases and 7 bases respectively, with 12 bases between them. CDR1 is MNHEY and CDR2 is SMNVEV in the germline V gene (reference sequence). CDR3 length: 13 amino acids.

This clone was detected only a few times. The rearrangement uses TRBV2 and TRBJ1-1; D is perhaps TRBD1 (5 bases). The CDR3 consists of 13 residues. The germline V gene has CDR1 SNHLY and CDR2 FYNNEI. The V end lost 6 bases, the J end lost 2 bases, and 10 bases lay between the germline ends. CDR3 bases: TGTGCCAGCAGGTCGCAGGGAAACACTGAAGCTTTCTTT. Translated: CASRSQGNTEAFF.

J is TRBJ2-7 and V is TRBV6-5; 9 bases line up with TRBD1. CDR1 is MNHEY, CDR2 SVGAGI, per germline. The CDR3 loop spans 15 amino acids. J was trimmed by 4 bases and V by 6 bases; bases with no gene match: 10. CDR3 sequence (DNA): TGTGCCAGCAGCGAGTCGGGACAGGGTGCGTACGAGCAGTACTTC. It yields the protein CASSESGQGAYEQYF.

V is TRBV3-1 (or the pseudogene TRBV3-2) and J is TRBJ2-7, with D possibly being TRBD2 (5 bases). V was cut by 4 bases and J by 2 bases, with 21 bases left in between. The germline V gene has CDR1 LGHDT and CDR2 YNNKEL (reference sequence). The CDR3 runs 17 residues. This CDR3 reads CASSPTNMRKAAYEQYF. In DNA form, the CDR3 reads TGTGCCAGCAGCCCGACAAATATGAGGAAAGCGGCCTACGAGCAGTACTTC.

V usage is TRBV15 and J usage is TRBJ1-1; D perhaps matches TRBD1 (5 bases). Germline lookup yields CDR1 LNHNV and CDR2 YYDKDF (reference sequence). Trimming pared 3 bases from V and 2 bases from J, leaving 7 bases between. The CDR3 is made up of 13 amino acids. The CDR3 DNA sequence: TGTGCCACCAGCAGTCAGGGAAACACTGAAGCTTTCTTT. Translating gives CATSSQGNTEAFF.

This sequence joins TRBV10-3 and TRBJ2-3; the match to TRBD2 covers 7 bases. The CDR3 spans 15 residues. Germline CDR1 ENHRY, CDR2 SYGVKD. The V gene end was trimmed by 6 bases and the J gene end by 1 base; junction bases not matched to a gene: 7. The CDR3 nucleotides read TGTGCCATCAGGCGACTAGCAGGACGCACAGATACGCAGTATTTT. Protein product: CAIRRLAGRTDTQYF.

V gene TRBV6-5 combines with J gene TRBJ1-4; 7 nucleotides match TRBD1. In germline, CDR1 is MNHEY, CDR2 SVGAGI. The CDR3 is made up of 14 amino acids. V dropped 2 bases and J dropped 8; count of bases not matched to a gene: 5. CDR3 region: CASSYERTGEKLFF. The CDR3 coding sequence is TGTGCCAGCAGTTACGAAAGGACAGGCGAAAAACTGTTTTTT.

This clone was recorded once. This chain joins TRBV28 and TRBJ1-1; D remains ambiguous. CDR3 size: 18 residues. The ends were cut back, 7 bases at V and 1 base at J, with 25 bases in the middle. The germline V gene encodes CDR1 MDHEN and CDR2 SYDVKM. The CDR3 protein is CASTLFNGVGRKNTEAFF. CDR3 nucleotide sequence: TGTGCCAGCACCCTATTTAACGGGGTGGGGAGGAAGAACACTGAAGCTTTCTTT.

Of note for this clone: One end of the junction is discordant with germline, which a read error may explain. This chain uses TRBV7-7 with TRBJ1-4; the match to TRBD1 covers 9 bases. CDR3 size: 15 residues. Germline V CDR1 and CDR2: SSHAT, FNYEAQ (reference sequence). The CDR3, as DNA: TGTGCTAGCAGCCCAGGGACAGGGATTAATGAAAAACTGTTTTTT. It codes for CASSPGTGINEKLFF.

The chain links TRBV27 to TRBJ2-5, with unresolved D. Trimming stripped 5 bases from V and 2 bases from J, with 9 bases between. The CDR3 spans 13 residues. Germline loops: CDR1 MNHEY, CDR2 SMNVEV (reference sequence). CDR3 sequence (DNA): TGTGCCAGCAGTCAAGCGAGTCAAGAGACCCAGTACTTC. This sequence encodes CASSQASQETQYF.

V is TRBV2 and J is TRBJ2-3; TRBD1 agrees at 11 bases. Germline V lookup: CDR1 SNHLY, CDR2 FYNNEI. The CDR3 totals 17 residues. V lost 4 bases to trimming and J lost 0 bases; unmatched junction nucleotides: 6. The CDR3 DNA reads as TGTGCCAGCAGTGGGTCTGGACAGGGGGCGAGCACAGATACGCAGTATTTT. It translates to CASSGSGQGASTDTQYF.

The chain uses TRBV5-1 and TRBJ1-1, with D unresolved. This CDR3 region has 14 residues. V was clipped by 4 bases and J by 0 bases, with 10 bases between them. CDR1 is SGHRS and CDR2 is YFSETQ in the germline V gene. The CDR3 loop reads CASSPRELNTEAFF. DNA for the CDR3: TGCGCCAGCAGCCCCCGGGAGTTGAACACTGAAGCTTTCTTT.

J is TRBJ2-3 and V is TRBV7-2; a weak D match, TRBD2 (7 bases). The V end lost 1 base, the J end lost 1 base, and 15 bases lay between the germline ends. This CDR3 has 17 amino acids. CDR1 and CDR2 from the germline V gene are SGHTA and FQGNSA. CDR3 sequence reads: CASSLGGGTKRTDTQYF. CDR3 nucleotides: TGTGCCAGCAGCTTAGGAGGGGGGACTAAACGCACAGATACGCAGTATTTT. Supplemented by reference TRBV7-2 and TRBJ2-3, the full variable domain reads GAGVSQSPSNKVTEKGKDVELRCDPISGHTALYWYRQSLGQGLEFLIYFQGNSAPDKSGLPSDRFSAERTGGSVSTLTIQRTQQEDSAVYLCASSLGGGTKRTDTQYFGPGTRLTVL.

This clone was detected once. J is TRBJ2-5 and V is TRBV7-2, with 7 positions matching TRBD2. Germline V lookup: CDR1 SGHTA, CDR2 FQGNSA. The CDR3 totals 13 residues. The J segment lost 2 bases and the V segment lost 4 bases, leaving 1 base of the junction unmatched. The CDR3 DNA reads TGTGCCAGCAGCTCCGGGAGGCAAGAGACCCAGTACTTC. Translated: CASSSGRQETQYF.